This T cell receptor beta chain appears in the sequencing data of a study of T cell responses to AZD1222 COVID-19 vaccine. General study findings and limits: Just a handful of AZD1222 recipients tested seropositive at baseline. The study sampled repertoires only after the peak T cell response. Clonal diversity was possibly underestimated, and white British individuals and females predominated among donors. Nearly half of spike-specific TCRs reportedly target unmutated variant regions.

The J segment lost 7 bases and the V segment lost 0 bases, leaving 4 bases of the junction unmatched. Per germline, CDR1 MRHNA and CDR2 SNTAGT. The CDR3 has 15 amino acids. Assay used: immunoSEQ multiplex PCR; TCRdb lists only in-frame clones, some missing. This table holds about 74,000 clones, roughly 90% found once. Comments on this clone: Its antigen is still unknown.

Specimen: peripheral blood, collected on day 0 of AZD1222 vaccination. The receptor was isolated from an adult in good health. The V call is TRBV6-4, the J call TRBJ2-3; 10 bases map to TRBD1. The CDR3 here is CASSDSGQGSNTQYF. The CDR3 nucleotides read TGTGCCAGCAGTGACTCGGGACAGGGGTCAAATACGCAGTATTTT.